Listed here is a single T cell receptor beta chain. Using immunoSEQ multiplex PCR, the repertoire was profiled, and TCRdb retains in-frame clones only, with some absent. The table has more than 100,000 clones, just over 70% seen once. This entry is derived from a study of blood T cell repertoires in COVID-19. About the research overall: Samples taken during acute and convalescent COVID-19 were collected in the United States, Italy and Spain. T cells, B-cell-depleted T cells, or PBMCs provided the cDNA or gDNA that served as material.

This CDR3 has 15 residues. V lost 3 bases and J 7 bases, leaving 21 bases between the germline ends. CDR1 and CDR2 from the germline V gene are SQVTM and ANQGSEA. The TCR sequence derives from a human donor with acute or convalescent COVID-19. The donor label of this sample is uncertain. The J gene is TRBJ1-2, the V gene TRBV29-1, with D possibly TRBD1 on 5 matching bases. The sequencing input was peripheral blood. DNA of the CDR3: TGCAGCGTTGATAACGGTTCGAAGGGGCAAGGTGGCTACACCTTC. Amino acid sequence: CSVDNGSKGQGGYTF. Looking up the rest from reference TRBV29-1 and TRBJ1-2 gives the full variable domain: SAVISQKPSRDICQRGTSLTIQCQVDSQVTMMFWYRQQPGQSLTLIATANQGSEATYESGFVIDKFPISRPNLTFSTLTVSNMSPEDSSIYLCSVDNGSKGQGGYTFGSGTRLTVV.